This T cell receptor (beta chain) appears in the sequencing data of a study of spatial heterogeneity in lung cancer. Points from the study as a whole: In blood, ubiquitous expanded tumor TCRs appeared more at resection than follow-up.

As for time point: sample taken at primary tumor resection. Unsorted samples of tumor, nontumor lung or frozen PBMC had their whole RNA sequenced. This clonotype was counted many times. Antigen unknown. TCRdb re-called the 5' RACE reads with MiXCR, one entry per CDR3 protein. Of more than 60,000 distinct CDR3 sequences in the sample, about 6.3% were seen once. The CDR3 extends over 15 amino acids. The germline gives CDR1 MNHNS, CDR2 SASEGT. The V end lost 2 bases, the J end lost 6 bases, and 16 bases lay between the germline ends. The genes are TRBV6-1 and TRBJ1-2; unclear D gene. The material was PBMCs, obtained at surgery. This TCR was sampled from a female donor with early-stage non-small cell lung cancer. CDR3 region: CASSEPGRSRDGYTF. The CDR3 DNA is TGTGCCAGCAGTGAACCGGGCCGGTCCCGAGATGGCTACACCTTC.